The present entry profiles one T cell receptor (beta chain) with its context. V shed 0 bases and J 4 bases; nucleotides not matched to a gene: 11. The CDR3 is made up of 19 amino acids. Germline V CDR1 and CDR2: SGHDT, YYEEEE. The data were taken from a study of CD8 T cells in Susac syndrome. High-throughput TCR beta sequencing covered peripheral CD8+ and CD4+ T cells. cDNA came from roughly 0.5 to 1 ug RNA primed by random hexamers. Multiplex immunoSEQ PCR targeted 54 Vbeta and 13 Jbeta TCR beta segments. TCRdb reprocessed the immunoSEQ multiplex PCR reads via MiXCR and lists one record per CDR3 protein. The sample carries some 120,000 distinct CDR3 sequences, approximately 95% recorded once.

The receptor was derived from a human donor with multiple sclerosis. The material sequenced was CD8+ T cells from PBMCs. V usage is TRBV5-6 and J usage is TRBJ2-6; TRBD2 matches 9 bases. The CDR3 DNA follows: TGTGCCAGCAGCTTGGATCGCGGGAGGGCCTATTCCGGGGCCAACGTCCTGACTTTC. Protein product: CASSLDRGRAYSGANVLTF.